The TCR beta chain under discussion was sequenced for a study of T cell changes during pregnancy in multiple sclerosis. Trimming removed 8 bases from V and 5 bases from J; junction bases left unmatched: 12. Germline CDR1 and CDR2: SQVTM and ANQGSEA. There are 13 residues in the CDR3. Sequencing used immunoSEQ multiplex PCR; TCRdb keeps in-frame clones, though not all of them. The sample gives roughly 40,000 clones, roughly nine tenths of which show up once; approximately 0.5% is in the top ten. The source is a female donor with multiple sclerosis, enrolled in a pregnancy study. The source material was CD4+ T cells from peripheral blood mononuclear cells, sampled in the first trimester of pregnancy. The chain carries TRBV29-1 and TRBJ2-7; TRBD2 agrees at 7 bases. CDR3 in DNA: TGCAGCCCGGGGATATCGGGAGGCGACGAGCAGTACTTC. Its protein is CSPGISGGDEQYF.